This T cell receptor (beta chain) was documented in a study of OX40 agonist ivuxolimab in advanced cancers. The table came from immunoSEQ multiplex PCR; TCRdb's copy has only in-frame clones and leaves some out. In the table there are 65,000 to 95,000 clones, 92% of which are singletons. This clonotype originated in an adult with an advanced solid tumor such as melanoma, head and neck, liver or kidney cancer. This specimen was CD4+ or CD8+ T cells sorted from blood, taken in a trial of the OX40 agonist ivuxolimab.

Written as DNA, the CDR3 is TGTGCCAGCAGTAGTAATACGAACACTGAAGCTTTCTTT. Residues: CASSSNTNTEAFF. V usage is TRBV6-6 and J usage is TRBJ1-1; D remains unclear. The V and J ends lost 5 bases and 1 base respectively, with 8 bases between them. The CDR3 extends over 13 amino acids. Germline values: CDR1 MNHNY, CDR2 SVGAGI (reference sequence).